This T cell receptor (beta chain) came from a study of spatial heterogeneity in lung cancer. Study in general: The count of detected beta-chain sequences consistently exceeded that of alpha-chain sequences.

Indicated time point: blood at routine non-recurrence follow-up after resection. Unsorted tumor, nontumor lung tissue or cryopreserved PBMC supplied the whole RNA. This clonotype was picked up many times. V was clipped by 1 base and J by 0 bases, with 5 bases between them. The CDR3 is 15 amino acids. Germline V gives CDR1 SGHRS, CDR2 YFSETQ. Each TCR cDNA molecule carried a unique molecular identifier. Each CDR3 protein is one row after TCRdb ran MiXCR on the 5' RACE reads. Of fewer than 55,000 distinct CDR3 sequences detected, more than 6.5% appear once; the ten largest clones hold around 38%. The V gene is TRBV5-1, the J gene TRBJ1-6; D not resolved. Specimen: PBMCs, collected at follow-up. The clonotype comes from a female donor with early-stage non-small cell lung cancer. The CDR3 protein is CASSLMGSYNSPLHF. The CDR3 DNA reads as TGCGCCAGCAGCTTGATGGGCTCCTATAATTCACCCCTCCACTTT.